This T cell receptor beta chain was captured in a study of blood T cells in healthy people across ages. The study's findings and limits: In the absence of known donor CMV status, changes in expanded clonotypes were possibly confounded. Older individuals had lower TCR beta diversity per million T cells (the decline was roughly linear). Higher diversity and more naive CD4+ cells were features of long-lived donors, compared to aged donors.

Donors gave ten milliliters of peripheral blood apiece. This clonotype has only a few counts. Its specificity is unknown. This CDR3 contains 13 residues. The V and J ends lost 7 bases and 3 bases respectively, with 16 bases between them. Germline loops: CDR1 SQVTM, CDR2 ANQGSEA. Combining a sample-barcoded 5' primer with a J-beta primer mix, a second PCR ran for about 6 to 12 cycles. TCRdb reanalysed the 5' RACE reads using MiXCR and keeps one entry per CDR3 protein. The sample has around 800,000 distinct CDR3 sequences; around two thirds are singletons. The sequenced material came from blood. This TCR came from a young man in good health. V gene TRBV29-1 combines with J gene TRBJ2-7; a possible D gene is TRBD2 (5 bases). CDR3 coding DNA: TGCAGCGCACAGACACTAGGAGGCTACGAGCAGTACTTC. This encodes CSAQTLGGYEQYF.